The clone carrying this T cell receptor beta chain showed up just once. Blood was sampled at baseline, cycle 4 day 1, and cycle 7 day 1. Trimming took 5 bases from V and 8 from J, leaving 21 bases between them. The CDR3 has 15 amino acids. CDR1 and CDR2 (germline): MNHEY, SMNVEV (reference sequence). The source of the sample is a study of OX40 agonist ivuxolimab in advanced cancers. Study-level information: Ivuxolimab, an antibody that agonizes OX40 (CD134), was administered to the patients. In three patients, partial responses were observed, one with hepatocellular carcinoma and two with cutaneous melanoma. Earlier treatment with anti-PD-1, anti-PD-L1 or anti-CTLA-4 was permitted, and approximately 38% had received some.

Libraries were prepared by immunoSEQ multiplex PCR; TCRdb keeps only in-frame clonotypes and omits some of them. The sample lists over 50,000 clones; around nine tenths were seen once. The clonotype was recovered from an adult with an advanced solid tumor such as melanoma, head and neck, liver or kidney cancer. This rearrangement joins TRBV27 to TRBJ1-2, with D possibly matching TRBD1 (6 bases). This specimen consisted of CD4+ or CD8+ T cells sorted from blood, obtained in a trial of the OX40 agonist ivuxolimab. This CDR3 reads CASSIAGVSGRGYTF. The CDR3 DNA is TGTGCCAGCAGTATCGCAGGGGTATCGGGTAGGGGCTACACCTTC.